The present T cell receptor (beta chain) was sequenced within a study of multiple sclerosis patients with progressive multifocal leukoencephalopathy. The time point denotes: before natalizumab initiation. Trimming left V 6 bases short and J 4 bases short, with 12 bases between. The length of the CDR3 is 13 residues. In germline, CDR1 is SNHLY, CDR2 FYNNEI. This table comes from immunoSEQ multiplex PCR, and its TCRdb copy is limited to in-frame clones, with some not included. Of approximately 31,000 clones in the sample, approximately 89% were seen once. The receptor comes from a human donor with multiple sclerosis. The source material was PBMCs. The J gene is TRBJ1-1, the V gene TRBV2; D gene unclear. The CDR3 DNA sequence: TGTGCCAGCAGCGTCCCCCCCACCACTGAAGCTTTCTTT. Translated, it gives CASSVPPTTEAFF. Full variable domain (rest looked up from reference TRBV2 and TRBJ1-1): EPEVTQTPSHQVTQMGQEVILRCVPISNHLYFYWYRQILGQKVEFLVSFYNNEISEKSEIFDDQFSVERPDGSNFTLKIRSTKLEDSAMYFCASSVPPTTEAFFGQGTRLTVV.